Following are 10 T cell receptor beta chains from one sample sequenced in a study of T-cell memory formation after mild COVID-19. A single record per CDR3 protein comes from TCRdb applying MiXCR to the 5' RACE reads. The table includes about 290,000 distinct CDR3 sequences, approximately 16% detected once. Material: PBMCs or a T cell subset sorted from them (not recorded which). The receptors originated from a man aged 18 to 35 who had mild COVID-19 (a few samples of this study predate the infection). Cell type and time point are not known.

The chain joins TRBV29-1 to TRBJ1-2; tentatively, D is TRBD1 (5 bases). CDR3 length: 13 residues. The V end lost 6 bases, the J end lost 6 bases, and 17 bases lay between the germline ends. Germline lookup yields CDR1 SQVTM and CDR2 ANQGSEA. The CDR3 DNA reads as TGCAGCGTCCCCCGGCCGCGAGGGGATGGCTACACCTTC. This gives the protein CSVPRPRGDGYTF. The full variable domain, in which reference TRBV29-1 and TRBJ1-2 provide the parts outside the CDR3, is SAVISQKPSRDICQRGTSLTIQCQVDSQVTMMFWYRQQPGQSLTLIATANQGSEATYESGFVIDKFPISRPNLTFSTLTVSNMSPEDSSIYLCSVPRPRGDGYTFGSGTRLTVV.

This clonotype has just a few counts. This chain joins TRBV6-5 and TRBJ2-1; 7 bases line up with TRBD2. Trimming cost V 6 bases and J 0 bases; bases outside gene matches: 5. Germline CDR1 is MNHEY and CDR2 is SVGAGI. This CDR3 has 15 amino acids. The CDR3 DNA sequence: TGTGCCAGCAGCGAAACTAGCGACTCCTACAATGAGCAGTTCTTC. Translating it yields CASSETSDSYNEQFF.

This clonotype came up many times. V usage is TRBV5-1 and J usage is TRBJ2-7, with a weak D call TRBD2 (5 bases). The CDR3 contains 14 residues. Germline CDR1 SGHRS, CDR2 YFSETQ. V lost 5 bases and J lost 3, with 15 bases in between. The CDR3 nucleotides read TGCGCCAGCAGTCTCCCGGACTCCCTCTACGAGCAGTACTTC. Its translation: CASSLPDSLYEQYF.

This clonotype was seen only a few times. The CDR3 protein is CASKSGQGTDTQYF. The DNA for the CDR3 is TGCGCCAGCAAGTCGGGGCAGGGCACAGATACGCAGTATTTT. This rearrangement joins TRBV5-1 to TRBJ2-3, with D possibly being TRBD1 or TRBD2 (5 bases each). V was shortened by 6 bases and J by 1 base, with 12 bases between the two germline ends. CDR1 SGHRS and CDR2 YFSETQ come from the germline V gene. This CDR3 comprises 14 residues.

This clonotype was found a few times. The V gene is TRBV6-5, the J gene TRBJ1-1, with D uncertain. The V gene's germline CDR1 is MNHEY and CDR2 SVGAGI. V was pared by 2 bases and J by 1 base, with 5 bases between. There are 13 residues in the CDR3. CDR3 coding DNA: TGTGCCAGCAGTTACGGCCCGAACACTGAAGCTTTCTTT. Translated, it gives CASSYGPNTEAFF.

The gene calls are TRBV20-1 and TRBJ1-2, with 8 nucleotides matching TRBD1. J gave up 7 bases and V 6 bases, and 16 bases lay outside the gene matches. The CDR3 has 15 amino acids. Germline CDR1 reads DFQATT; CDR2 reads SNEGSKA (reference sequence). The DNA for the CDR3 is TGCAGTGCGAGCGGGACAGGCTGGAGTACGGCTGGCTACACCTTC. Translation: CSASGTGWSTAGYTF.

The chain carries TRBV7-2 and TRBJ1-1; no clear D gene. The germline V gene has CDR1 SGHTA and CDR2 FQGNSA. Trimming stripped 0 bases from V and 8 bases from J, with 13 bases between. This CDR3 has 14 residues. CDR3 in amino acids: CASSLAYWPSEAFF. CDR3 bases: TGTGCCAGCAGCTTAGCGTATTGGCCCTCCGAAGCTTTCTTT.

The V and J genes are TRBV21-1 and TRBJ2-7; the table names TRBD2, a call not compared with the DNA. TRBV21-1 is given as a pseudogene. The CDR3 spans 17 residues. CDR3 sequence reads: CASSAQASGGPYYEQYV. The CDR3 DNA reads as TGTGCCAGCAGCGCCCAGGCTAGCGGGGGGCCATACTACGAGCAGTACGTC.

V is TRBV12-3 or TRBV12-4 and J is TRBJ1-5; 9 bases line up with TRBD1. V shed 6 bases and J 3 bases; nucleotides not matched to a gene: 6. CDR3 size: 15 residues. The CDR3 reads CASSRGTGYNQPQHF. The CDR3 nucleotides read TGTGCCAGCAGCCGCGGGACAGGGTACAATCAGCCCCAGCATTTT.

The V and J genes are TRBV5-5 and TRBJ1-2; no clear D gene. Germline values: CDR1 SGHKS, CDR2 YYEKEE (reference sequence). Trimming took off 0 bases at V and 3 bases at J, with 12 bases between the two ends. The CDR3 sequence is 15 residues long. Here the CDR3 reads CASSLAGGRDYGYTF. CDR3 DNA: TGTGCCAGCAGCTTGGCCGGAGGCCGAGACTATGGCTACACCTTC.